The 21 T cell receptor beta chains given below trace back to one sample, sequenced in a study of prognosis after radiotherapy for stage I lung cancer. Multiplex PCR, run in two rounds, amplified TCR beta CDR3 from genomic DNA. Round-one PCR had primers specific to each TRBV and TRBJ gene. In TCRdb, the multiplex PCR reads were re-called with MiXCR into one record per CDR3 protein. The sample holds about 27,000 distinct CDR3 sequences, approximately 44% seen once. This sample comprised PBMCs, obtained before or after stereotactic body radiation therapy (not recorded which). The receptors shown here come from a donor aged 50 or older with non-small cell lung cancer.

On this clonotype: With a far larger clone one base away, a read error is the likely cause. V usage is TRBV6-5 and J usage is TRBJ2-3; 10 bases are shared with TRBD2. V gave up 4 bases and J gave up 4 bases; unmatched junction bases: 11. The germline V gene has CDR1 MNHEY and CDR2 SVGAGI. The CDR3 loop spans 17 amino acids. CDR3 DNA sequence: TGTGCCAGCAGTTTAAAGGTAGCGGGGGGTCTGTCAGATACGCAGTATTTT. This sequence encodes CASSLKVAGGLSDTQYF.

This clonotype came up many times. This CDR3 reads CSAQGQATYEQYF. The CDR3 DNA follows: TGCAGTGCCCAGGGACAGGCAACCTACGAGCAGTACTTC. This chain uses TRBV20-1 with TRBJ2-7, with 8 bases identical to TRBD1. This CDR3 spans 13 amino acids. CDR1 and CDR2 from the germline V gene are DFQATT and SNEGSKA (reference sequence). V dropped 6 bases and J dropped 2; count of bases not matched to a gene: 6.

This clonotype was detected many times. The chain employs TRBV19 and TRBJ2-4, with 10 bases matching TRBD2. CDR1 LNHDA and CDR2 SQIVND come from the germline V gene (reference sequence). The V and J ends lost 5 bases and 5 bases, in that order; junction bases with no gene match: 3. The CDR3 sequence is 14 residues long. CDR3 protein: CASSSSGSENIQYF. CDR3 coding DNA: TGTGCCAGTAGTTCTAGCGGGAGCGAAAACATTCAGTACTTC.

This clonotype showed up many times. This chain joins TRBV2 and TRBJ1-5; no clear D. The CDR3 covers 12 residues. V was pared by 6 bases and J by 4 bases, with 7 bases between. Germline V CDR1 and CDR2: SNHLY, FYNNEI. This chain's CDR3 is CASRGANQPQHF. For the CDR3, the DNA is TGTGCCAGCAGGGGAGCGAATCAGCCCCAGCATTTT.

The gene calls are TRBV20-1 and TRBJ1-6; 7 nucleotides line up with TRBD1. Germline V gene sequence: CDR1 DFQATT, CDR2 SNEGSKA (reference sequence). CDR3 length: 14 amino acids. J gave up 15 bases and V 2 bases, and 13 bases lay outside the gene matches. The DNA of the CDR3 is TGCAGTGCTAGACCCCCCCGACAGGGTGAGCGCCTCCACTTT. Translated, it gives CSARPPRQGERLHF.

This clonotype was seen a handful of times. A single base separates this from a much larger clone, so it may be a read error. The chain joins TRBV20-1 to TRBJ2-7, with D uncertain. Trimming shortened V by 3 bases and J by 2 bases, and 17 bases separated the two germline ends. The CDR3 has 15 amino acids. CDR1 is DFQATT and CDR2 is SNEGSKA in the germline V gene (reference sequence). The CDR3 protein is CSARHEYPTPYEQYF. The CDR3 DNA follows: TGCAGTGCTAGGCATGAGTACCCAACTCCCTACGAGCAGTACTTC.

This clonotype is labeled as medium-sized. V gene TRBV19 combines with J gene TRBJ1-3; 7 bases align to TRBD1. J lost 1 base, V lost 6 bases, and 3 bases had no gene match. In germline, CDR1 is LNHDA, CDR2 SQIVND (reference sequence). The CDR3 has 14 residues. CDR3 bases: TGTGCCAGTAGGACAGGGTCTTCTGGAAACACCATATATTTT. This sequence encodes CASRTGSSGNTIYF. Filled out from reference TRBV19 and TRBJ1-3, the complete variable domain reads DGGITQSPKYLFRKEGQNVTLSCEQNLNHDAMYWYRQDPGQGLRLIYYSQIVNDFQKGDIAEGYSVSREKKESFPLTVTSAQKNPTAFYLCASRTGSSGNTIYFGEGSWLTVV.

As for this clonotype: Only one base separates this from a far larger clonotype, so it likely reflects a read error. This chain links TRBV6-4 with TRBJ2-1, with 9 bases aligning to TRBD1. The CDR3 length is 13 residues. Germline V gives CDR1 MRHNA, CDR2 SNTAGT. In DNA form, the CDR3 reads TGTGCCAGCAGAAGACAGGGGGACGGTGAGCAGTTATTC. This gives the protein CASRRQGDGEQLF.

The chain uses TRBV19 and TRBJ2-7; D is unresolved. CDR1 is LNHDA and CDR2 is SQIVND in the germline V gene (reference sequence). Trimming pared 5 bases from V and 3 bases from J, leaving 11 bases between. This CDR3 contains 13 residues. This CDR3 reads CASSPQKFYEQYF. The CDR3 DNA is TGTGCCAGTAGTCCACAGAAATTCTACGAGCAGTACTTC.

This clonotype was recorded many times. The chain uses TRBV2 and TRBJ2-5, with 9 bases fitting TRBD1. Trimming cost V 8 bases and J 6 bases; bases outside gene matches: 10. The CDR3 consists of 14 residues. Germline lookup yields CDR1 SNHLY and CDR2 FYNNEI. The CDR3 region is CASSVDRGSKTQYF. The CDR3 DNA is TGTGCCAGCTCCGTGGACAGGGGTTCGAAGACCCAGTACTTC.

The table lists this clonotype with a few counts. The chain joins TRBV30 to TRBJ2-2; the D is unclear. Germline V CDR1 and CDR2: GTSNPN, SVGIG (reference sequence). With 0 bases removed from V and 5 bases from J, the gap between germline ends came to 7 bases. The CDR3 consists of 13 residues. CDR3 amino acids: CAWSVDGTGELFF. DNA for the CDR3: TGTGCCTGGAGTGTGGACGGGACCGGGGAGCTGTTTTTT.

The chain combines TRBV12-3 or TRBV12-4 with TRBJ2-1; maybe TRBD2 (6 bases). The CDR3 covers 14 residues. Trimming shortened V by 7 bases and J by 5 bases, and 15 bases separated the two germline ends. The CDR3 DNA is TGTGCCAGCATTTTCTGTGGAGGGCACAATGAGCAGTTCTTC. Protein: CASIFCGGHNEQFF.

In its sample, this clonotype was seen many times. One end of the junction is discordant with germline, which a read error may explain. The chain combines TRBV4-3 with TRBJ1-1; D possibly corresponds to TRBD1 (5 bases). CDR3 length equals 15 residues. Germline CDR1 and CDR2: LGHNA and YSLEER. CDR3 DNA: TGCGCCGGCAGCCAAGGAATTGCAGGGAACGCTGAAGCTTTCTTT. Its protein product is CAGSQGIAGNAEAFF.

This clonotype has ten or more counts. The chain has TRBV16 and TRBJ2-1; 9 positions match TRBD2. V shed 1 base, J shed 3 bases, and the junction held 4 bases outside the gene matches. The CDR3 consists of 16 residues. The V gene's germline CDR1 is KGHSY and CDR2 FQNENV. As DNA, the CDR3 is TGTGCCAGCAGCCAATTCTCTAGCGGGGTCTACAATGAGCAGTTCTTC. It encodes CASSQFSSGVYNEQFF.

The rearrangement uses TRBV6-1 and TRBJ1-3; 8 bases agree with TRBD1. Germline CDR1 MNHNS, CDR2 SASEGT. There are 16 residues in the CDR3. The ends lost 4 bases at V and 0 bases at J; junction bases unmatched: 5. As DNA, the CDR3 is TGTGCCAGCAGTGGGGGACAGGCGCTCTCTGGAAACACCATATATTTT. Protein sequence: CASSGGQALSGNTIYF.

This clonotype is classed as medium-sized (0.01 to 0.1%). J is TRBJ1-1 and V is TRBV6-1; the match to TRBD1 covers 11 bases. CDR3 length: 15 amino acids. The germline gives CDR1 MNHNS, CDR2 SASEGT. The V segment lost 6 bases and the J segment 5 bases; nucleotides outside the gene matches: 8. The CDR3 is CASSGQGASSTEAFF. The CDR3 coding sequence is TGTGCCAGCAGCGGACAGGGGGCCTCTAGTACTGAAGCTTTCTTT.

In its sample, this clonotype was seen once. V and J are TRBV20-1 and TRBJ1-2; unclear D gene. The V and J ends lost 0 bases and 1 base respectively, with 9 bases between them. Per germline, CDR1 DFQATT and CDR2 SNEGSKA (reference sequence). There are 14 residues in the CDR3. CDR3 bases: TGCAGTGCTAGAGATCCCAGGTGTAACTATGGCTACACCTTC. It is translated as CSARDPRCNYGYTF.

The chain joins TRBV12-3 or TRBV12-4 to TRBJ2-3, with a tentative D call TRBD1 (6 bases). The V end was cut by 5 bases, the J end by 3 bases, with 12 bases between. The CDR3 consists of 14 residues. CDR3 coding DNA: TGTGCCAGCAGTCTACGACAGGTTACAGATACGCAGTATTTT. Residues: CASSLRQVTDTQYF.

The CDR3 protein is CSARDPVAGDHEQYF. The CDR3 DNA reads TGCAGTGCTAGAGATCCGGTAGCGGGAGACCACGAGCAGTACTTC. This rearrangement joins TRBV20-1 to TRBJ2-7, with 9 nucleotides matching TRBD2. Unmatched junction bases numbered 8, after V lost 0 bases and J lost 5 bases. The V gene's germline CDR1 is DFQATT and CDR2 SNEGSKA (reference sequence). The CDR3 spans 15 residues.

This clonotype was seen ten or more times. This chain links TRBV19 with TRBJ1-1, with D possibly TRBD1 on 6 matching bases. CDR1 is LNHDA and CDR2 is SQIVND in the germline V gene (reference sequence). This CDR3 spans 15 amino acids. V was clipped by 4 bases and J by 2 bases, with 14 bases between them. This CDR3 is CASSSRGAVNTEAFF. The CDR3 region has the DNA TGTGCCAGTAGTAGTCGGGGGGCTGTTAACACTGAAGCTTTCTTT.

V is TRBV20-1 and J is TRBJ2-1; maybe TRBD2 (6 bases). The ends were cut back, 4 bases at V and 3 bases at J, with 19 bases in the middle. Germline values: CDR1 DFQATT, CDR2 SNEGSKA (reference sequence). This CDR3 comprises 16 residues. The CDR3 here is CSAKRRGLTVYNEQFF. Here the CDR3 DNA reads TGCAGTGCTAAAAGGAGGGGACTCACCGTCTACAATGAGCAGTTCTTC.